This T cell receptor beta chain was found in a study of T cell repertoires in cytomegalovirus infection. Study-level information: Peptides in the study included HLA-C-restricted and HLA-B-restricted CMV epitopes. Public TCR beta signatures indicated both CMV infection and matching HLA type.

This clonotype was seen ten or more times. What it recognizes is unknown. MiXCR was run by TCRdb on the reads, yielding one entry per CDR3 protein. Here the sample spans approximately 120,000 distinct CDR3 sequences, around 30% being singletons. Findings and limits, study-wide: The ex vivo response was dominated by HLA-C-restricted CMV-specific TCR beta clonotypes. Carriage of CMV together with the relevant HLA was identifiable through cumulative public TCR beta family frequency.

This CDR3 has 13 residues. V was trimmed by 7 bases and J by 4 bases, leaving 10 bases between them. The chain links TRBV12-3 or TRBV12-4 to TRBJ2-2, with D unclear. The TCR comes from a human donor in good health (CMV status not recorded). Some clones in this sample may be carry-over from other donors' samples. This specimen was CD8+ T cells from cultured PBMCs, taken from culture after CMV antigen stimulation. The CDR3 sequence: CASTPGVTGELFF. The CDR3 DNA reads TGTGCCAGCACGCCAGGAGTCACCGGGGAGCTGTTTTTT.